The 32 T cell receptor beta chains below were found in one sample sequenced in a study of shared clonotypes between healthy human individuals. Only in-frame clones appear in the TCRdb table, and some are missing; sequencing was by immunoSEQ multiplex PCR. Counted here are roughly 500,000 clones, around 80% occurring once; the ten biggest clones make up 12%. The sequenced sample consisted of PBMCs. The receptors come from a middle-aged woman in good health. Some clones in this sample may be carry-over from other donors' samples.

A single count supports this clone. CDR3 residues: CASSGLAGAYNEQFF. The CDR3 coding sequence is TGCGCCAGCAGCGGACTAGCGGGAGCCTACAATGAGCAGTTCTTC. This sequence joins TRBV5-1 and TRBJ2-1; 13 bases are shared with TRBD2. The CDR3 totals 15 residues. The J segment lost 2 bases and the V segment lost 4 bases, leaving 0 bases of the junction unmatched. CDR1 and CDR2 from the germline V gene are SGHRS and YFSETQ. The full variable domain, completed using reference TRBV5-1 and TRBJ2-1, is KAGVTQTPRYLIKTRGQQVTLSCSPISGHRSVSWYQQTPGQGLQFLFEYFSETQRNKGNFPGRFSGRQFSNSRSEMNVSTLELGDSALYLCASSGLAGAYNEQFFGPGTRLTVL.

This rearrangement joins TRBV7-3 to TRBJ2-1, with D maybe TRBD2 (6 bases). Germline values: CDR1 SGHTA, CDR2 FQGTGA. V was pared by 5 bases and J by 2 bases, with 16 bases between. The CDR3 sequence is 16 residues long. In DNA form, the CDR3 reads TGTGCCAGCAGCCACACCCGCGGAGGGACCTACAATGAGCAGTTCTTC. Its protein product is CASSHTRGGTYNEQFF.

The CDR3 bases are TGTGCCAGCAGTGCAGGGGTTACGACTGGGGCCAACGTCCTGACTTTC. Residues: CASSAGVTTGANVLTF. The chain employs TRBV6-1 and TRBJ2-6, with D perhaps matching TRBD1 (6 bases). CDR3 size: 16 residues. Germline V gene sequence: CDR1 MNHNS, CDR2 SASEGT. Trimming pared 4 bases from V and 2 bases from J, leaving 12 bases between.

Here the CDR3 DNA reads TGCGCCAGCAGCCATACCGGGACAGGGGTTTTCAGTGAGCAGTTCTTC. It yields the protein CASSHTGTGVFSEQFF. The V call is TRBV4-1, the J call TRBJ2-1; 10 nucleotides agree with TRBD1. The CDR3 is 16 residues long. V shed 3 bases and J 9 bases; nucleotides not matched to a gene: 11. Germline CDR1 is MGHRA and CDR2 is YSYEKL.

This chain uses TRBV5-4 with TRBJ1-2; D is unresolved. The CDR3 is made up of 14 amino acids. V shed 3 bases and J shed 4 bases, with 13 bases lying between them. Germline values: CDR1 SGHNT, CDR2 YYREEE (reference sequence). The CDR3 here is CASSYSGDGYGYTF. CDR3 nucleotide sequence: TGTGCCAGCAGCTACAGCGGGGATGGCTATGGCTACACCTTC.

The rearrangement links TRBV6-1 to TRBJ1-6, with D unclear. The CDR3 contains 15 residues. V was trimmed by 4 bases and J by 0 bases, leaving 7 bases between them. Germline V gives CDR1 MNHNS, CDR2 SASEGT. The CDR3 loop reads CASSVGSSYNSPLHF. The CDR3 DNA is TGTGCCAGCAGTGTCGGGAGCTCCTATAATTCACCCCTCCACTTT.

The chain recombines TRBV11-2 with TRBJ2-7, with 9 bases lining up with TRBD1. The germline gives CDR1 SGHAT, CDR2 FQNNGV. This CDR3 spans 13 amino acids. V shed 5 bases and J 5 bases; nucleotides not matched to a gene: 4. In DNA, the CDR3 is TGTGCCAGCAGCCAGGACAGGGGCCACGAGCAGTACTTC. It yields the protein CASSQDRGHEQYF.

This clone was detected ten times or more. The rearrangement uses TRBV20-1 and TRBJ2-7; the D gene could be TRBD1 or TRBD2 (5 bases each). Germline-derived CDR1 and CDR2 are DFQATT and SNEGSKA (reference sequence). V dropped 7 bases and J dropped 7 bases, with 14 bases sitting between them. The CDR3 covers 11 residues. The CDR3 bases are TGCAGTGTTGGGACCCCCCTAGAGCAGTACTTC. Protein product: CSVGTPLEQYF.

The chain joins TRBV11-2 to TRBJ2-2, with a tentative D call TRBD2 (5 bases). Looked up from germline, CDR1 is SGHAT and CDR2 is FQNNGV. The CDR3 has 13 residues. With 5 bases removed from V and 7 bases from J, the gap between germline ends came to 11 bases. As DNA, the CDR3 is TGTGCCAGCAGCGCAACTAGTGTCGGGGAGCTGTTTTTT. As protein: CASSATSVGELFF.

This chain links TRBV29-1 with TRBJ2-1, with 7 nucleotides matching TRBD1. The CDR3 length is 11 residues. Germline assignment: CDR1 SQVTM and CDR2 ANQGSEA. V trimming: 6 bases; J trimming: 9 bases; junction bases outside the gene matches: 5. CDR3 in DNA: TGCAGCGTAGAGGGGGCTGTTGAGCAGTTCTTC. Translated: CSVEGAVEQFF.

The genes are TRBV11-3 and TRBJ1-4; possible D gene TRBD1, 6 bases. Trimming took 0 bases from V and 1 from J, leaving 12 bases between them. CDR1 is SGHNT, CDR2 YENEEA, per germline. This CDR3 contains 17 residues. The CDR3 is CASSLDTYRETNEKLFF. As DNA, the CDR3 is TGTGCCAGCAGCTTAGACACCTACAGGGAAACTAATGAAAAACTGTTTTTT.

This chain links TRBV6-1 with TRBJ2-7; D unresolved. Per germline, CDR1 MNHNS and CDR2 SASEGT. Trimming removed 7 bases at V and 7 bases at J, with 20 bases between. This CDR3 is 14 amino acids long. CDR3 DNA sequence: TGTGCCAGCATCTCTTTCTGGGGTGGTGGAGAGCAGTACTTC. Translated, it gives CASISFWGGGEQYF.

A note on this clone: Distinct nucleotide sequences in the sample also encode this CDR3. The CDR3 DNA follows: TGTGCCTGGAGTGTTGGTGAGACCCAGTACTTC. Its protein product is CAWSVGETQYF. The gene calls are TRBV30 and TRBJ2-5, with unresolved D. V lost 0 bases and J lost 5, with 4 bases in between. CDR1 is GTSNPN, CDR2 SVGIG, per germline (reference sequence). The CDR3 contains 11 residues.

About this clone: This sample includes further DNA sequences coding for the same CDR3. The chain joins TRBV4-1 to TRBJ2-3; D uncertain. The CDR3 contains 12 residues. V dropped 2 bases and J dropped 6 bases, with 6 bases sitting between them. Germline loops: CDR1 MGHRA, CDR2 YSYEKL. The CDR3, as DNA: TGCGCCAGCAGCCAACCGAGGGATACGCAGTATTTT. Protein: CASSQPRDTQYF.

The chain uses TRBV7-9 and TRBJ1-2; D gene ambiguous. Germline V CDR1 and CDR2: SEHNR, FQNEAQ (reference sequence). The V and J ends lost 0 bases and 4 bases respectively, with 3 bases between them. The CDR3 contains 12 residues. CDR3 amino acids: CASSLAIYGYTF. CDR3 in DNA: TGTGCCAGCAGCTTAGCCATCTATGGCTACACCTTC.

CDR3 nucleotide sequence: TGTGCCAGCAGCAAAGGACGGGGAGGCGCGAACACTCTTGTCTACGAGCAGTACTTC. This encodes CASSKGRGGANTLVYEQYF. The V gene is TRBV21-1, the J gene TRBJ2-7; TRBD2, the table's D call, lacks a check against the DNA. TRBV21-1 is a known pseudogene. The CDR3 is 19 residues long.

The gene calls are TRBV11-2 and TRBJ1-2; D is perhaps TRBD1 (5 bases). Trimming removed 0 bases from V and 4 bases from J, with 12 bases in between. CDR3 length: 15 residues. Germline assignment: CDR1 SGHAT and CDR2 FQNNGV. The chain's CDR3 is CASSLDHGAAYGYTF. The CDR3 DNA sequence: TGTGCCAGCAGCTTAGATCATGGGGCAGCCTATGGCTACACCTTC.

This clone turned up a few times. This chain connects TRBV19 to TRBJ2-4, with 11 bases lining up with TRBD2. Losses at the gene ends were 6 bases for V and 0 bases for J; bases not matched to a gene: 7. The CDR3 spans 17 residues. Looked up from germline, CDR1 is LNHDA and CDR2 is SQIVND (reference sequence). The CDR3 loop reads CASSKGLAEVAKNIQYF. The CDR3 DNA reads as TGTGCCAGTAGCAAGGGACTAGCGGAAGTAGCCAAAAACATTCAGTACTTC.

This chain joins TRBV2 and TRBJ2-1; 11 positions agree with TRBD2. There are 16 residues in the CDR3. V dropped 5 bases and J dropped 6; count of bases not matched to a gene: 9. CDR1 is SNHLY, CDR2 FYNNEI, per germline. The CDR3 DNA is TGTGCCAGCAGTCCCATTTCCACTAGCGGGAGCAATGAGCAGTTCTTC. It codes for CASSPISTSGSNEQFF.

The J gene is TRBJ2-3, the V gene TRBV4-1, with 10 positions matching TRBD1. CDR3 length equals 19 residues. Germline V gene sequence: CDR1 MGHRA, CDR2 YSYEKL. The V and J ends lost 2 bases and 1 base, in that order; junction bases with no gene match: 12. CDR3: CASSQWGQGTRSRTDTQYF. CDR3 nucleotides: TGCGCCAGCAGCCAATGGGGACAGGGGACTCGATCCCGCACAGATACGCAGTATTTT.

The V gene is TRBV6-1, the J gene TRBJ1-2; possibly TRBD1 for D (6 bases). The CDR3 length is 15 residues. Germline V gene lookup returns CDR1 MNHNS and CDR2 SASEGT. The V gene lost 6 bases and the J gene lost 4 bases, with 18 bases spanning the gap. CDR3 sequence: CASRTHSQGPYGYTF. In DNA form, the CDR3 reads TGTGCCAGCAGGACTCATTCTCAGGGGCCCTATGGCTACACCTTC.

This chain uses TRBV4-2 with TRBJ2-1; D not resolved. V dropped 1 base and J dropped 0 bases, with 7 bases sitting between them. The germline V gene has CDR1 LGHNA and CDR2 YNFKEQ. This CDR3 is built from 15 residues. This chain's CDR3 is CASSQGENSYNEQFF. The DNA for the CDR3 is TGTGCCAGCAGCCAAGGCGAAAACTCCTACAATGAGCAGTTCTTC.

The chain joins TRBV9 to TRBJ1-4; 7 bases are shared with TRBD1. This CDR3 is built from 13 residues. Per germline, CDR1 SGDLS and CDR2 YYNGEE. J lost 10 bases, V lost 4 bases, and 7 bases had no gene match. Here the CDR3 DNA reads TGTGCCAGCAGCCCGGAACAGGGGTTAAAACTGTTTTTT. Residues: CASSPEQGLKLFF.

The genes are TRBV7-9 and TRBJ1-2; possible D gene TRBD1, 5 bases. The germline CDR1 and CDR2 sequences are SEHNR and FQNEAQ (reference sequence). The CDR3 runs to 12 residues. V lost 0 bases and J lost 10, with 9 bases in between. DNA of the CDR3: TGTGCCAGCAGCTTAGCGAGTGGGACCTACACCTTC. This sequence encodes CASSLASGTYTF.

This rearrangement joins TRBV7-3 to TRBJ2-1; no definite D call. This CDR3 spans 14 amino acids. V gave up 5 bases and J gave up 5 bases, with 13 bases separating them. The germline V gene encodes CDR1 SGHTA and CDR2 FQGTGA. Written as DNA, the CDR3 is TGTGCCAGCAGCCCCCGGCGCGTCCACAATGAGCAGTTCTTC. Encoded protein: CASSPRRVHNEQFF.

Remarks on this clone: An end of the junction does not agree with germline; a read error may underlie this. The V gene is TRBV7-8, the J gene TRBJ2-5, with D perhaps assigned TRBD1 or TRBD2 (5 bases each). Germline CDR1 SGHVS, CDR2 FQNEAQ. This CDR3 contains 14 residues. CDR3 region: CASSSSTVGEAQYF. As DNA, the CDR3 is TGTGCCAGCAGCTCTTCGACAGTGGGAGAGGCCCAGTACTTC.

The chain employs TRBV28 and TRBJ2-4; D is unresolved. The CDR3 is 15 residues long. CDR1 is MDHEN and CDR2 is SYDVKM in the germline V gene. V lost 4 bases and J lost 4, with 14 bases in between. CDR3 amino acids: CASSSSERAKNIQYF. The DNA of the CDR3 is TGTGCCAGCAGTTCCTCTGAAAGGGCAAAAAACATTCAGTACTTC.

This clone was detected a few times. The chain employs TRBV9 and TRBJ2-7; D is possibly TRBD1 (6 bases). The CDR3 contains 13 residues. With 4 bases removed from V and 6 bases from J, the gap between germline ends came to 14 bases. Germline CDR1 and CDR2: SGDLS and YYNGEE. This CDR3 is CASSTYLRGEQYF. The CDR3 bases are TGTGCCAGCAGCACCTACCTCAGGGGCGAGCAGTACTTC.

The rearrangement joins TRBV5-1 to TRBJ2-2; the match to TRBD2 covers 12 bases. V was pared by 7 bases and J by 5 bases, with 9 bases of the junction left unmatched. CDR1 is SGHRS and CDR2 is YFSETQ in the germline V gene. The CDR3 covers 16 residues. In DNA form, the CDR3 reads TGCGCCAGCGTTCCTAGCGGGAGGGCCCTGACCGGGGAGCTGTTTTTT. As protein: CASVPSGRALTGELFF.

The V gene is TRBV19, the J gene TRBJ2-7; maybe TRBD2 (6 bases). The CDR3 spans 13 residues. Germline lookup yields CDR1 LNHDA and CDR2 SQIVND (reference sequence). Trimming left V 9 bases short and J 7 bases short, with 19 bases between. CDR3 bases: TGTGCCAGCAGGGCGGGATCGGGTTCGGAGCAGTACTTC. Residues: CASRAGSGSEQYF.

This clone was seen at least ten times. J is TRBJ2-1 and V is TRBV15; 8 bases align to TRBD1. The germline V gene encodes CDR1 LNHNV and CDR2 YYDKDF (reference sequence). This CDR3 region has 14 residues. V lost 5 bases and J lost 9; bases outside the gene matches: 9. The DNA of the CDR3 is TGTGCCACCAGCGGGGGACAGGCAACTAGTGAGCAGTTCTTC. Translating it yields CATSGGQATSEQFF. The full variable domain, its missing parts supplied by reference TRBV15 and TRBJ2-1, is DAMVIQNPRYQVTQFGKPVTLSCSQTLNHNVMYWYQQKSSQAPKLLFHYYDKDFNNEADTPDNFQSRRPNTSFCFLDIRSPGLGDTAMYLCATSGGQATSEQFFGPGTRLTVL.

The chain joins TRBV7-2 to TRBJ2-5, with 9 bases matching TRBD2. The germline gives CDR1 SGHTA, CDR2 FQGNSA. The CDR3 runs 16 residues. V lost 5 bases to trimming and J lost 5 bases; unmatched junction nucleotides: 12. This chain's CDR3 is CASSRGREGRRETQYF. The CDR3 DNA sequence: TGTGCCAGCAGCCGGGGGCGGGAGGGCCGGCGTGAGACCCAGTACTTC. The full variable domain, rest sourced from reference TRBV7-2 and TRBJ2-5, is GAGVSQSPSNKVTEKGKDVELRCDPISGHTALYWYRQSLGQGLEFLIYFQGNSAPDKSGLPSDRFSAERTGGSVSTLTIQRTQQEDSAVYLCASSRGREGRRETQYFGPGTRLLVL.